The present T cell receptor beta chain was sequenced within a study of radiotherapy plus CTLA-4 blockade in lung cancer. Using immunoSEQ multiplex PCR, the repertoire was profiled, and TCRdb retains in-frame clones only, with some absent. The sample holds about 38,000 clones, around 79% seen once. The length of the CDR3 is 13 residues. Germline V gene data show CDR1 as MDHEN and CDR2 as SYDVKM. V lost 3 bases and J lost 6; bases outside the gene matches: 2. The origin of this receptor is a human donor with non-small cell lung cancer who had stable disease on radiotherapy plus ipilimumab. V gene TRBV28 combines with J gene TRBJ1-2; 9 bases align to TRBD1. The sequencing used peripheral blood, collected from a patient treated with radiotherapy plus ipilimumab. DNA of the CDR3: TGTGCCAGCAGTTTGCGGGACAGGGATGGCTACACCTTC. Translated: CASSLRDRDGYTF.